The 17 T cell receptor beta chains reported below all come from one sample, sequenced in a study of PD-1 blockade in mismatch repair-deficient tumors. The protocol was immunoSEQ multiplex PCR, while the TCRdb copy is restricted to in-frame clones and leaves out a portion. The sample lists around 15,000 clones, more than 65% seen once, with under 3.5% in the top ten. The sequencing here drew on PBMCs, taken 4 weeks after starting pembrolizumab. The receptors originated from an adult with mismatch repair-deficient cancer.

CDR3 sequence reads: CASSQTGLSYEQYF. CDR3 bases: TGTGCCAGCAGCCAGACAGGGCTCTCCTACGAGCAGTACTTC. The chain uses TRBV6-6 and TRBJ2-7, with 7 nucleotides matching TRBD1. The CDR3 totals 14 residues. V was clipped by 6 bases and J by 0 bases; unmatched bases: 5. Per germline, CDR1 MNHNY and CDR2 SVGAGI (reference sequence).

The chain uses TRBV10-3 and TRBJ2-3; the match to TRBD2 covers 12 bases. The germline V gene has CDR1 ENHRY and CDR2 SYGVKD. After removal of 5 bases from V and 5 bases from J, the junction contained 11 bases not matched to a gene. This CDR3 is built from 17 residues. CDR3 residues: CAISQLRLAGDIDTQYF. CDR3 nucleotide sequence: TGTGCCATCAGTCAACTTCGACTAGCGGGAGATATAGATACGCAGTATTTT.

The chain employs TRBV18 and TRBJ2-5; the D gene is possibly TRBD1 (6 bases). Germline CDR1 is KGHSH and CDR2 is LQKENI. Between the trimmed V and J ends, which lost 5 bases and 5 bases, there was a span of 12 bases. This CDR3 contains 13 residues. CDR3 region: CASSSTGRETQYF. The CDR3 coding sequence is TGTGCCAGCTCATCCACAGGGCGGGAGACCCAGTACTTC. The full variable domain, rest sourced from reference TRBV18 and TRBJ2-5, is NAGVMQNPRHLVRRRGQEARLRCSPMKGHSHVYWYRQLPEEGLKFMVYLQKENIIDESGMPKERFSAEFPKEGPSILRIQQVVRGDSAAYFCASSSTGRETQYFGPGTRLLVL.

A single count supports this clone. The chain recombines TRBV6-5 with TRBJ2-1; no clear D gene. The CDR3 runs 12 residues. Trimming left V 6 bases short and J 4 bases short, with 7 bases between. The germline V gene has CDR1 MNHEY and CDR2 SVGAGI. The CDR3 sequence: CASSRDYNEQFF. The CDR3 DNA reads TGTGCCAGCAGCCGAGATTACAATGAGCAGTTCTTC.

The V gene is TRBV6-5, the J gene TRBJ1-2; 10 bases are shared with TRBD1. This CDR3 region has 14 residues. Germline V gene sequence: CDR1 MNHEY, CDR2 SVGAGI. The V gene end was trimmed by 6 bases and the J gene end by 4 bases; junction bases not matched to a gene: 5. CDR3 sequence: CASRRQGAGYGYTF. The CDR3 DNA reads TGTGCCAGCAGGAGACAGGGGGCGGGCTATGGCTACACCTTC.

DNA of the CDR3: TGTGCCAGCTCACCACTTTACAGGGGCTCAGGTACTGAAGCTTTCTTT. Encoded protein: CASSPLYRGSGTEAFF. The chain recombines TRBV18 with TRBJ1-1, with 7 positions matching TRBD1. The CDR3 sequence is 16 residues long. The V gene's germline CDR1 is KGHSH and CDR2 LQKENI. With 1 base clipped from V and 5 bases from J, the junction kept 10 bases outside the gene matches.

The CDR3 spells CASSLDQGATYNEQFF. In nucleotides, the CDR3 is TGCGCCAGCAGCTTAGATCAGGGGGCCACCTACAATGAGCAGTTCTTC. V gene TRBV5-1 combines with J gene TRBJ2-1; 8 bases are a match to TRBD1. The CDR3 spans 16 residues. Trimming removed 2 bases from V and 2 bases from J; junction bases left unmatched: 6. CDR1 is SGHRS, CDR2 YFSETQ, per germline.

The rearrangement links TRBV6-4 to TRBJ2-1, with 8 bases identical to TRBD2. CDR3 length equals 16 residues. V shed 2 bases, J shed 0 bases, and the junction held 3 bases outside the gene matches. Germline values: CDR1 MRHNA, CDR2 SNTAGT. CDR3 sequence reads: CASSDGAGGSYNEQFF. For the CDR3, the DNA is TGTGCCAGCAGTGACGGGGCGGGAGGCTCCTACAATGAGCAGTTCTTC.

The chain couples TRBV27 to TRBJ2-7, with D possibly TRBD2 on 6 matching bases. CDR1 is MNHEY and CDR2 is SMNVEV in the germline V gene (reference sequence). Trimming removed 10 bases from V and 1 base from J, with 17 bases in between. CDR3 length: 14 residues. Here the CDR3 DNA reads TGTGCCACCTCGAGGATAGCGGAGTCCTACGAGCAGTACTTC. This translates into CATSRIAESYEQYF.

This clone has a handful of counts. This sequence joins TRBV5-1 and TRBJ1-5, with D possibly TRBD1 on 5 matching bases. The CDR3 spans 14 residues. V was trimmed by 4 bases and J by 1 base, leaving 9 bases between them. In germline, CDR1 is SGHRS, CDR2 YFSETQ. The CDR3, as DNA: TGCGCCAGCAGCCCGGGACTGAGCAATCAGCCCCAGCATTTT. Amino acids: CASSPGLSNQPQHF.

This chain uses TRBV7-9 with TRBJ1-2, with 9 bases identical to TRBD1. Germline V gene sequence: CDR1 SEHNR, CDR2 FQNEAQ (reference sequence). The J segment lost 8 bases and the V segment lost 0 bases, leaving 10 bases of the junction unmatched. The CDR3 consists of 16 residues. The CDR3 sequence: CASSLASTGGNDGYTF. In DNA, the CDR3 is TGTGCCAGCAGCTTAGCGTCGACAGGGGGAAACGACGGCTACACCTTC. Full variable domain (outside the CDR3, taken from reference TRBV7-9 and TRBJ1-2): DTGVSQNPRHKITKRGQNVTFRCDPISEHNRLYWYRQTLGQGPEFLTYFQNEAQLEKSRLLSDRFSAERPKGSFSTLEIQRTEQGDSAMYLCASSLASTGGNDGYTFGSGTRLTVV.

This clone was seen a single time. The chain is built from TRBV28 and TRBJ1-3; tentatively, D is TRBD1 (5 bases). Germline CDR1 and CDR2: MDHEN and SYDVKM. This CDR3 is built from 15 residues. Trimming left V 8 bases short and J 0 bases short, with 14 bases between. CDR3 amino acids: CASVGGGISGNTIYF. CDR3 in DNA: TGTGCCAGCGTGGGGGGGGGAATCTCTGGAAACACCATATATTTT.

The V call is TRBV11-2, the J call TRBJ2-3; 8 nucleotides line up with TRBD2. Germline V gives CDR1 SGHAT, CDR2 FQNNGV. CDR3 length: 14 residues. The J segment lost 3 bases and the V segment lost 6 bases, leaving 5 bases of the junction unmatched. The CDR3 DNA sequence: TGTGCCAGCAGACAGGGACTAGGGACAGATACGCAGTATTTT. This gives the protein CASRQGLGTDTQYF. Variable domain in full (rest from reference TRBV11-2 and TRBJ2-3): EAGVAQSPRYKIIEKRQSVAFWCNPISGHATLYWYQQILGQGPKLLIQFQNNGVVDDSQLPKDRFSAERLKGVDSTLKIQPAKLEDSAVYLCASRQGLGTDTQYFGPGTRLTVL.

The chain combines TRBV11-2 with TRBJ2-3; weak D call: TRBD1 (6 bases). This CDR3 spans 15 amino acids. Germline CDR1 reads SGHAT; CDR2 reads FQNNGV. V lost 2 bases to trimming and J lost 0 bases, with 9 bases between them. CDR3 amino acids: CASSLYRGSTDTQYF. CDR3 in DNA: TGTGCCAGCAGCTTATATAGGGGGAGCACAGATACGCAGTATTTT.

The V call is TRBV2, the J call TRBJ2-1, with TRBD2 matching over 7 bases. Germline V gives CDR1 SNHLY, CDR2 FYNNEI. The CDR3 totals 13 residues. V was pared by 7 bases and J by 2 bases, with 2 bases of the junction left unmatched. The CDR3 loop reads CASNLAAYNEQFF. The CDR3 bases are TGTGCCAGCAATCTAGCGGCCTACAATGAGCAGTTCTTC.

The chain has TRBV25-1 and TRBJ2-7, with 9 bases identical to TRBD2. Trimming cost V 10 bases and J 4 bases; bases outside gene matches: 11. The germline V gene has CDR1 MGHDK and CDR2 SYGVNS. CDR3 size: 14 residues. Here the CDR3 DNA reads TGTGCCACCCAGGAAGGCGGGAGGGGGTACGAGCAGTACTTC. Translation: CATQEGGRGYEQYF.

V usage is TRBV27 and J usage is TRBJ2-4; D perhaps matches TRBD1 (6 bases). Germline lookup yields CDR1 MNHEY and CDR2 SMNVEV (reference sequence). V shed 6 bases and J shed 3 bases, with 18 bases lying between them. The CDR3 is made up of 16 amino acids. The CDR3 coding sequence is TGTGCCAGCAGGTCAGACAGGAGCCAGAACAAAAACATTCAGTACTTC. It translates to CASRSDRSQNKNIQYF.